One and the same sample provided the 29 T cell receptor beta chains below, sequenced in a study of blood T cell repertoires in COVID-19 (dated by TCRdb to about 2020). Library preparation used the immunoSEQ multiplex PCR assay. Drawn from immuneACCESS, this table holds only the in-frame rearrangements with V and J called that TCRdb kept. Clones are partly lost; checked studies trace under half to an unresolved V gene and leave the rest unexplained. The sample table shows roughly 320,000 clones, and approximately 90% are seen once. About 4% of the sample is in the top ten clones. Sequences were obtained from PBMCs or T cells enriched from blood (not recorded which). Receptors were obtained from a man younger than 40 who had recovered from COVID-19.

The chain joins TRBV5-1 to TRBJ2-1; 16 bases line up with TRBD2. The germline V gene encodes CDR1 SGHRS and CDR2 YFSETQ. CDR3 length equals 19 residues. With 4 bases clipped from V and 4 bases from J, the junction kept 11 bases outside the gene matches. The DNA for the CDR3 is TGCGCCAGCAGCGCTCCGGGACTAGCGGGAGGGTTTAATTACAATGAGCAGTTCTTC. Translation gives CASSAPGLAGGFNYNEQFF.

The chain carries TRBV12-3 or TRBV12-4 and TRBJ2-7; 7 nucleotides match TRBD2. Trimming removed 5 bases from V and 4 bases from J; junction bases left unmatched: 5. The CDR3 has 13 amino acids. CDR3 nucleotides: TGTGCCAGCAGTACGACTAGCAGATACGAGCAGTACTTC. This codes for CASSTTSRYEQYF.

The chain combines TRBV12-1 with TRBJ1-2. TRBV12-1 is assigned pseudogene status. CDR3 length: 15 residues. CDR3 loop: CASSFVAYSMLCYTF. For the CDR3, the DNA is TGTGCCAGCAGCTTTGTTGCTTATTCTATGCTGTGCTACACCTTC.

This chain links TRBV25-1 with TRBJ1-4; D remains unclear. V was clipped by 8 bases and J by 6 bases, with 13 bases between them. The CDR3 is 13 amino acids. CDR1 and CDR2 (germline): MGHDK, SYGVNS. CDR3 region: CASGTHGDEKLFF. The CDR3, as DNA: TGTGCCAGCGGCACCCACGGGGATGAAAAACTGTTTTTT.

V gene TRBV5-1 combines with J gene TRBJ2-3, with D possibly matching TRBD2 (6 bases). V lost 4 bases to trimming and J lost 3 bases, with 21 bases between them. The germline gives CDR1 SGHRS, CDR2 YFSETQ. The CDR3 sequence is 17 residues long. CDR3 region: CASSRLGDPGGTDTQYF. The CDR3, as DNA: TGCGCCAGCAGCCGCCTGGGGGACCCTGGGGGGACAGATACGCAGTATTTT.

V usage is TRBV5-6 and J usage is TRBJ2-7; D may be TRBD1 (5 bases). Trimming pared 1 base from V and 3 bases from J, leaving 14 bases between. The CDR3 extends over 15 amino acids. Germline CDR1 SGHDT, CDR2 YYEEEE. The CDR3 nucleotides read TGTGCCAGCAGCTTGAAGTCCAGGGTGGACTACGAGCAGTACTTC. Amino acids: CASSLKSRVDYEQYF.

The genes are TRBV27 and TRBJ2-1; 11 bases map to TRBD1. Looked up from germline, CDR1 is MNHEY and CDR2 is SMNVEV (reference sequence). The J segment lost 8 bases and the V segment lost 6 bases, leaving 9 bases of the junction unmatched. This CDR3 has 15 amino acids. The CDR3 DNA reads as TGTGCCAGCAGATATGGGACAGGGGGAATAGATGAGCAGTTCTTC. Its protein product is CASRYGTGGIDEQFF.

This clone was found once. The rearrangement uses TRBV18 and TRBJ2-3; 11 positions agree with TRBD2. The CDR3 contains 19 residues. The junction had 14 bases not matched to a gene; V was cut back by 1 base and J by 5 bases. The germline V gene encodes CDR1 KGHSH and CDR2 LQKENI. This chain's CDR3 is CASSPLNPLAGGSVDTQYF. CDR3 sequence (DNA): TGTGCCAGCTCACCACTTAATCCCCTAGCGGGAGGATCAGTAGATACGCAGTATTTT.

The chain uses TRBV7-2 and TRBJ2-1; possible D gene TRBD2, 5 bases. The CDR3 sequence is 14 residues long. The V and J ends lost 2 bases and 6 bases respectively, with 11 bases between them. CDR1 is SGHTA and CDR2 is FQGNSA in the germline V gene. Here the CDR3 DNA reads TGTGCCAGCAGCTTAAGTCCAGCGGCCAATGAGCAGTTCTTC. Translated: CASSLSPAANEQFF. The full variable domain, with the rest looked up from reference TRBV7-2 and TRBJ2-1, is GAGVSQSPSNKVTEKGKDVELRCDPISGHTALYWYRQSLGQGLEFLIYFQGNSAPDKSGLPSDRFSAERTGGSVSTLTIQRTQQEDSAVYLCASSLSPAANEQFFGPGTRLTVL.

The chain couples TRBV11-2 to TRBJ2-7; TRBD1 matches 9 bases. The CDR3 consists of 15 residues. The V segment lost 3 bases and the J segment 1 base; nucleotides outside the gene matches: 4. The germline CDR1 and CDR2 sequences are SGHAT and FQNNGV. The CDR3 sequence is CASSLLTGGSYEQYF. In DNA, the CDR3 is TGTGCCAGCAGCTTGCTGACAGGGGGGTCCTACGAGCAGTACTTC.

The V call is TRBV7-6, the J call TRBJ2-7, with TRBD1 matching 8 bases. The germline V gene has CDR1 SGHVS and CDR2 FNYEAQ. There are 16 residues in the CDR3. V lost 3 bases to trimming and J lost 5 bases; unmatched junction nucleotides: 12. The CDR3 protein is CASSFRGLGQADEQYF. In DNA, the CDR3 is TGTGCCAGCAGCTTTCGAGGTTTGGGACAGGCGGACGAGCAGTACTTC.

The V and J genes are TRBV4-1 and TRBJ2-1; TRBD2 might be the D (5 bases). The CDR3 sequence is 14 residues long. V was cut by 1 base and J by 4 bases, with 8 bases left in between. The V gene's germline CDR1 is MGHRA and CDR2 YSYEKL. This CDR3 is CASSQGTVYNEQFF. The CDR3 DNA follows: TGCGCCAGCAGCCAAGGGACTGTATACAATGAGCAGTTCTTC.

The chain joins TRBV12-5 to TRBJ2-7; 10 bases are shared with TRBD1. This CDR3 is 17 amino acids long. Trimming removed 0 bases from V and 2 bases from J; junction bases left unmatched: 7. In germline, CDR1 is LGHNT, CDR2 FRNRAP. CDR3 sequence reads: CASGLVPLTGGPYEQYF. CDR3 coding DNA: TGTGCTAGTGGTTTGGTACCCCTGACAGGGGGCCCCTACGAGCAGTACTTC.

This clone was recorded once. The V call is TRBV11-2, the J call TRBJ2-3; a possible D gene is TRBD2 (7 bases). Germline values: CDR1 SGHAT, CDR2 FQNNGV. The V end was cut by 11 bases, the J end by 2 bases, with 11 bases between. This CDR3 has 12 residues. The CDR3 sequence: CAGGGPTDTQYF. The CDR3 nucleotides are TGTGCCGGGGGGGGGCCCACAGATACGCAGTATTTT.

This clone was seen many times. The J gene is TRBJ1-5, the V gene TRBV2, with no clear D. Germline CDR1 and CDR2: SNHLY and FYNNEI. This CDR3 comprises 14 residues. V was pared by 3 bases and J by 0 bases, with 6 bases between. CDR3 sequence reads: CASSDTSSNQPQHF. The CDR3 DNA reads as TGTGCCAGCAGTGACACGAGTAGCAATCAGCCCCAGCATTTT. Full variable domain (rest looked up from reference TRBV2 and TRBJ1-5): EPEVTQTPSHQVTQMGQEVILRCVPISNHLYFYWYRQILGQKVEFLVSFYNNEISEKSEIFDDQFSVERPDGSNFTLKIRSTKLEDSAMYFCASSDTSSNQPQHFGDGTRLSIL.

V is TRBV5-6 and J is TRBJ2-1; a possible D gene is TRBD2 (6 bases). The germline V and J ends were trimmed by 1 base and 4 bases, with 12 bases remaining between them. This CDR3 has 15 residues. The germline V gene encodes CDR1 SGHDT and CDR2 YYEEEE. CDR3 amino acids: CASSLKTRRYNEQFF. CDR3 nucleotide sequence: TGTGCCAGCAGCTTGAAGACTAGAAGGTACAATGAGCAGTTCTTC.

This clone was found once. The J gene is TRBJ2-1, the V gene TRBV18, with D hard to call. V dropped 3 bases and J dropped 4 bases, with 4 bases sitting between them. The CDR3 is made up of 12 amino acids. Per germline, CDR1 KGHSH and CDR2 LQKENI. As DNA, the CDR3 is TGTGCCAGCTCACCCGTTTACAATGAGCAGTTCTTC. The encoded protein is CASSPVYNEQFF.

CDR3 DNA sequence: TGTGCCTGCACCGACAACAAGAGGGACTACACCTTC. Amino acid sequence: CACTDNKRDYTF. V is TRBV30 and J is TRBJ1-2; D is undetermined. The CDR3 contains 12 residues. The germline V gene has CDR1 GTSNPN and CDR2 SVGIG (reference sequence). V was trimmed by 6 bases and J by 10 bases, leaving 18 bases between them. The full variable domain, rest sourced from reference TRBV30 and TRBJ1-2, is SQTIHQWPATLVQPVGSPLSLECTVEGTSNPNLYWYRQAAGRGLQLLFYSVGIGQISSEVPQNLSASRPQDRQFILSSKKLLLSDSGFYLCACTDNKRDYTFGSGTRLTVV.

V is TRBV21-1 and J is TRBJ1-5; the DNA was not compared with TRBD1, the D call given in the table. TRBV21-1 is assigned pseudogene status. The CDR3 loop spans 17 amino acids. The CDR3 loop is CASSFPHRAGANQPQHF. The CDR3 bases are TGTGCCAGCAGCTTCCCTCACAGGGCTGGAGCAAATCAGCCCCAGCATTTT.

The chain joins TRBV2 to TRBJ2-5; 9 bases line up with TRBD1. J gave up 4 bases and V 5 bases, and 5 bases lay outside the gene matches. Germline values: CDR1 SNHLY, CDR2 FYNNEI. This CDR3 comprises 14 residues. The CDR3 loop reads CASSPGQGPETQYF. Here the CDR3 DNA reads TGTGCCAGCAGTCCGGGACAGGGCCCAGAGACCCAGTACTTC.

The rearrangement uses TRBV7-2 and TRBJ2-7; possible D gene TRBD1, 6 bases. The CDR3 is made up of 14 amino acids. CDR1 SGHTA and CDR2 FQGNSA come from the germline V gene. V lost 1 base and J 6 bases, leaving 13 bases between the germline ends. The CDR3 reads CASSLGRGRLEQYF. For the CDR3, the DNA is TGTGCCAGCAGCTTAGGCAGGGGTCGGCTCGAGCAGTACTTC.

The chain recombines TRBV28 with TRBJ2-1; D may be TRBD2 (7 bases). This CDR3 has 16 amino acids. Germline V gives CDR1 MDHEN, CDR2 SYDVKM. Trimming took off 6 bases at V and 0 bases at J, with 15 bases between the two ends. CDR3: CASSPQGGASYNEQFF. The CDR3 bases are TGTGCCAGCAGCCCCCAAGGGGGGGCCTCCTACAATGAGCAGTTCTTC.

The rearrangement links TRBV2 to TRBJ1-1; perhaps TRBD1 as D (5 bases). V was shortened by 7 bases and J by 5 bases, with 20 bases between the two germline ends. The germline CDR1 and CDR2 sequences are SNHLY and FYNNEI. The CDR3 is 15 amino acids. The CDR3 DNA follows: TGTGCCAGCACGGATTCCAGGGCCGCAGGGACTGAAGCTTTCTTT. Translated, it gives CASTDSRAAGTEAFF. Based on the CDR3 plus reference TRBV2 and TRBJ1-1, the full variable domain is EPEVTQTPSHQVTQMGQEVILRCVPISNHLYFYWYRQILGQKVEFLVSFYNNEISEKSEIFDDQFSVERPDGSNFTLKIRSTKLEDSAMYFCASTDSRAAGTEAFFGQGTRLTVV.

The gene calls are TRBV27 and TRBJ2-1, with D perhaps matching TRBD2 (5 bases). Trimming pared 6 bases from V and 0 bases from J, leaving 12 bases between. The CDR3 totals 15 residues. Germline V gene data show CDR1 as MNHEY and CDR2 as SMNVEV (reference sequence). As DNA, the CDR3 is TGTGCCAGCAGCCCAGAAGGGAGCTCCTACAATGAGCAGTTCTTC. Protein product: CASSPEGSSYNEQFF.

The chain couples TRBV5-1 to TRBJ2-3; 7 nucleotides line up with TRBD2. This CDR3 is built from 14 residues. V lost 4 bases and J lost 1; bases outside the gene matches: 3. Per germline, CDR1 SGHRS and CDR2 YFSETQ. DNA of the CDR3: TGCGCCAGCAGCGTAGCGGGCCGCACAGATACGCAGTATTTT. It encodes CASSVAGRTDTQYF.

This chain joins TRBV4-2 and TRBJ1-4; D is possibly TRBD1 (6 bases). This CDR3 is built from 16 residues. Germline CDR1 is LGHNA and CDR2 is YNFKEQ. Trimming took 1 base from V and 8 from J, leaving 17 bases between them. CDR3 sequence reads: CASSQGSSSTGEKLFF. The CDR3, as DNA: TGTGCCAGCAGCCAAGGAAGCAGCTCGACAGGCGAAAAACTGTTTTTT.

The rearrangement uses TRBV7-9 and TRBJ2-7; TRBD1 matches at 8 bases. The CDR3 runs 14 residues. Germline-derived CDR1 and CDR2 are SEHNR and FQNEAQ (reference sequence). With V trimmed by 5 bases and J by 2 bases, 5 bases remained unmatched. As DNA, the CDR3 is TGTGCCAGCAGCGACTGGGGACAGGCCTACGAGCAGTACTTC. Amino acid sequence: CASSDWGQAYEQYF.

The V and J genes are TRBV27 and TRBJ1-6; 7 positions match TRBD1. Trimming at V came to 5 bases and at J to 7 bases, leaving 11 bases not matched to a gene. The CDR3 runs 16 residues. The germline V gene encodes CDR1 MNHEY and CDR2 SMNVEV (reference sequence). The CDR3 loop is CASSRGTEPGNSPLHF. The DNA of the CDR3 is TGTGCCAGCAGTCGGGGGACAGAACCAGGCAATTCACCCCTCCACTTT.

This rearrangement joins TRBV24-1 to TRBJ1-3; 7 nucleotides line up with TRBD1. Germline loops: CDR1 KGHDR, CDR2 SFDVKD. The length of the CDR3 is 15 residues. V shed 2 bases and J 2 bases; nucleotides not matched to a gene: 2. CDR3 residues: CATSDSTGAGNTIYF. DNA of the CDR3: TGTGCCACCAGTGATTCTACAGGGGCTGGAAACACCATATATTTT.